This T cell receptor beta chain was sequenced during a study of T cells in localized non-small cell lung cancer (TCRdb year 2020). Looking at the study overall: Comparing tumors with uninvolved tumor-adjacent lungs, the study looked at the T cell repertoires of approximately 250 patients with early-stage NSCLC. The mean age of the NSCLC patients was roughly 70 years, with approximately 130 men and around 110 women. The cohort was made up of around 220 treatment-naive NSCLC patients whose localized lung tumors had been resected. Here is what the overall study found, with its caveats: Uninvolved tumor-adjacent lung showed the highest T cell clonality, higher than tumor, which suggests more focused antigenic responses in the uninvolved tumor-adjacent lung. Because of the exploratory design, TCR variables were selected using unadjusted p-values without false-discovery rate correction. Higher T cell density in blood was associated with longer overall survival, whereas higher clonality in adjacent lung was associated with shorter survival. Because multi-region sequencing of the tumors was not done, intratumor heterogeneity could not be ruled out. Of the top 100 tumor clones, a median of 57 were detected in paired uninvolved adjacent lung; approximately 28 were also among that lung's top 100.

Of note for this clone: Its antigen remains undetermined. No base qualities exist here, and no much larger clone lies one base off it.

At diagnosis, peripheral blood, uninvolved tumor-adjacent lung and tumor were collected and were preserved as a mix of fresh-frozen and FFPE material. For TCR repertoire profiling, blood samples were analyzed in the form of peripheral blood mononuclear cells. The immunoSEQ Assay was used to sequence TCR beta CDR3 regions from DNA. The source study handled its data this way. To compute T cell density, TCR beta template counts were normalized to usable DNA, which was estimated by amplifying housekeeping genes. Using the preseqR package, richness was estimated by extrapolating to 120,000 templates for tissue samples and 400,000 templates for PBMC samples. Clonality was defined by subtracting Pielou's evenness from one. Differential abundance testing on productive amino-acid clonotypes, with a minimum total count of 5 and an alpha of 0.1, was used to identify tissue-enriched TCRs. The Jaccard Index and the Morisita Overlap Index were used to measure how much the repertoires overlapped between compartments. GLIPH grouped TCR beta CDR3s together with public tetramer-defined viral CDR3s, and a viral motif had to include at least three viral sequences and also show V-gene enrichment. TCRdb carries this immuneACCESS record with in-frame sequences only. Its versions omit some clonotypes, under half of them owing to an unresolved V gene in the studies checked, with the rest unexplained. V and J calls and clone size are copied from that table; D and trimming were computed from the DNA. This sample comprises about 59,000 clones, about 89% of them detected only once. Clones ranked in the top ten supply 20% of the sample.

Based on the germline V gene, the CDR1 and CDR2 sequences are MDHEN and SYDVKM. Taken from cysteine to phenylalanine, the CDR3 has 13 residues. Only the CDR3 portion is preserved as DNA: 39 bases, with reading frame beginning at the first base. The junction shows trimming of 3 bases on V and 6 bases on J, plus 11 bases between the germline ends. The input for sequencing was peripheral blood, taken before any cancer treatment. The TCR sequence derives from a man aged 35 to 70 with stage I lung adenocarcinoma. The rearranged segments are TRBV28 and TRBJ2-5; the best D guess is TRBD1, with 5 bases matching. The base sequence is TGTGCCAGCAGTTTCTGGTCAGGGAAGACCCAGTACTTC. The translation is CASSFWSGKTQYF.